This T cell receptor (beta chain) was sequenced in a study of cytomegalovirus exposure and HLA in healthy donors. Study-level points and caveats: Among TCR sequences, most were rare, though some public TCRs appeared in many donors. 164 TCR beta chains were listed as cytomegalovirus-associated.

Clones were read by immunoSEQ multiplex PCR, and TCRdb kept only the in-frame ones, dropping some. The sample shows roughly 86,000 clones, 90% to 96% of them seen only once. Germline V gives CDR1 MNHEY, CDR2 SVGAGI. V lost 3 bases to trimming and J lost 3 bases, with 14 bases between them. This CDR3 comprises 16 residues. As concerns this clone: Its antigen is not known.

This chain uses TRBV6-5 with TRBJ1-4; unclear D gene. The sequenced material came from PBMCs. The receptor was derived from a man aged 18 to 30 in good health and CMV-seropositive. The chain's CDR3 is CASSYNPLGANEKLFF. The CDR3 DNA sequence: TGTGCCAGCAGTTATAACCCATTGGGCGCTAATGAAAAACTGTTTTTT.